The 10 T cell receptor beta chains listed next were all sequenced from one sample in a study of response to subunit inactivated influenza vaccine. A single record per CDR3 protein comes from TCRdb applying MiXCR to the RT-PCR reads. The sample has some 480,000 distinct CDR3 sequences; over 9.5% are singletons. Here the sequenced sample was PBMCs from blood, taken roughly 6 weeks after vaccination. Source of these receptors: a middle-aged man who received an inactivated influenza vaccine.

V gene TRBV3-1 combines with J gene TRBJ1-1; D is uncertain. V was pared by 7 bases and J by 7 bases, with 13 bases between. This CDR3 comprises 12 residues. The germline CDR1 and CDR2 sequences are LGHDT and YNNKEL (reference sequence). The CDR3 DNA reads as TGTGCCAGCACTATACGAGAGGGTGAAGCTTTCTTT. Amino acid sequence: CASTIREGEAFF.

Concerning this clonotype: This could be a read error, since a much larger clone is one nucleotide away. The V call is TRBV24-1, the J call TRBJ2-1, with 9 bases that match TRBD2. Looked up from germline, CDR1 is KGHDR and CDR2 is SFDVKD. The CDR3 has 18 residues. CDR3 DNA: TGTGCCACCAGACTTTGGGGTCAGGGGCTAGCGGGACACAATGAGCAGTCCTTC. Residues: CATRLWGQGLAGHNEQSF.

This clonotype was recorded many times. This sequence joins TRBV20-1 and TRBJ2-7, with a tentative D call TRBD2 (5 bases). Trimming took 6 bases from V and 3 from J, leaving 15 bases between them. The germline V gene encodes CDR1 DFQATT and CDR2 SNEGSKA (reference sequence). This CDR3 is built from 13 residues. CDR3 region: CSAAGGGYYEQYF. In DNA form, the CDR3 reads TGCAGTGCCGCGGGCGGCGGTTACTACGAGCAGTACTTC.

The chain has TRBV7-2 and TRBJ2-3; D gene ambiguous. The V end was cut by 5 bases, the J end by 5 bases, with 5 bases between. The germline gives CDR1 SGHTA, CDR2 FQGNSA. The CDR3 spans 11 residues. The CDR3 loop is CASSVIDTQYF. CDR3 nucleotide sequence: TGTGCCAGCAGCGTCATAGATACGCAGTATTTT.

The chain joins TRBV19 to TRBJ1-1, with a tentative D call TRBD1 (6 bases). The CDR3 has 16 residues. CDR1 is LNHDA, CDR2 SQIVND, per germline (reference sequence). V shed 6 bases and J shed 0 bases, with 17 bases lying between them. The CDR3 protein is CASRGLQGIMNTEAFF. In nucleotides, the CDR3 is TGTGCCAGTAGAGGATTACAGGGTATCATGAACACTGAAGCTTTCTTT.

This clonotype was picked up many times. CDR3 nucleotide sequence: TGTGCCAGCAGTCACCCTAAGACAGGGTCGGACGAGCAGTACTTC. This gives the protein CASSHPKTGSDEQYF. The genes are TRBV27 and TRBJ2-7; 7 bases agree with TRBD1. This CDR3 is 15 amino acids long. CDR1 and CDR2 from the germline V gene are MNHEY and SMNVEV (reference sequence). The junction had 12 bases not matched to a gene; V was cut back by 5 bases and J by 5 bases.

This clonotype has a handful of counts. The V call is TRBV29-1, the J call TRBJ2-1; D is perhaps TRBD1 (6 bases). From germline, CDR1 is SQVTM and CDR2 ANQGSEA. V lost 1 base and J lost 0, with 10 bases in between. This CDR3 has 15 amino acids. This chain's CDR3 is CSVEGGQSSYNEQFF. The CDR3 nucleotides read TGCAGCGTTGAAGGGGGACAAAGCTCCTACAATGAGCAGTTCTTC.

This clonotype was counted only a few times. This sequence joins TRBV4-2 and TRBJ1-1, with no clear D. The V end lost 4 bases, the J end lost 1 base, and 10 bases lay between the germline ends. This CDR3 contains 14 residues. The V gene's germline CDR1 is LGHNA and CDR2 YNFKEQ. CDR3 amino acids: CASSLLWGNTEAFF. Here the CDR3 DNA reads TGTGCCAGCAGCCTTCTGTGGGGGAACACTGAAGCTTTCTTT.

Only a few counts were recorded for this clonotype. The chain recombines TRBV4-1 with TRBJ2-1, with D perhaps being TRBD1 or TRBD2 (5 bases each). This CDR3 has 15 residues. Germline V gene sequence: CDR1 MGHRA, CDR2 YSYEKL. The germline V and J ends were trimmed by 3 bases and 6 bases, with 15 bases remaining between them. For the CDR3, the DNA is TGCGCCAGCAGCCATGGGAGCGAGGGGATCAATGAGCAGTTCTTC. This encodes CASSHGSEGINEQFF.

The chain carries TRBV7-2 and TRBJ1-5; D ambiguous. Germline CDR1 is SGHTA and CDR2 is FQGNSA. V lost 5 bases and J lost 1, with 18 bases in between. CDR3 length equals 17 residues. The CDR3 region is CASSPRDPLMSNQPQHF. Here the CDR3 DNA reads TGTGCCAGCAGCCCTAGGGATCCGCTTATGAGCAATCAGCCCCAGCATTTT.